These 13 T cell receptor beta chains were sequenced from one sample in a study of OX40 agonist ivuxolimab in advanced cancers. Profiling relied on immunoSEQ multiplex PCR, and the TCRdb table lists in-frame clones only, not all of them. Of 20,000 to 30,000 clones in the sample, roughly 76% were seen once. The sample in question was CD4+ or CD8+ T cells sorted from blood, obtained in a trial of the OX40 agonist ivuxolimab. Receptors originate from an adult with an advanced solid tumor such as melanoma, head and neck, liver or kidney cancer.

The genes are TRBV5-6 and TRBJ1-3; possible D gene TRBD1, 5 bases. V lost 4 bases to trimming and J lost 0 bases, with 11 bases between them. CDR1 and CDR2 from the germline V gene are SGHDT and YYEEEE. The CDR3 covers 15 residues. CDR3 nucleotide sequence: TGTGCCAGCAGCACAGGACATTACTCTGGAAACACCATATATTTT. It codes for CASSTGHYSGNTIYF.

This chain joins TRBV25-1 and TRBJ2-7, with D possibly being TRBD1 (6 bases). Germline V CDR1 and CDR2: MGHDK, SYGVNS. Trimming took 5 bases from V and 0 from J, leaving 17 bases between them. This CDR3 is built from 16 residues. CDR3 sequence: CASSPSTGYLSYEQYF. In DNA form, the CDR3 reads TGTGCCAGCAGTCCCAGCACAGGGTACCTCTCCTACGAGCAGTACTTC.

This clone has just one count. This rearrangement joins TRBV5-1 to TRBJ1-1; D uncertain. This CDR3 contains 12 residues. CDR1 and CDR2 from the germline V gene are SGHRS and YFSETQ. V was cut by 0 bases and J by 7 bases, with 7 bases left in between. The CDR3 here is CASSLATDEAFF. The CDR3 region has the DNA TGCGCCAGCAGCTTGGCCACAGATGAAGCTTTCTTT. Supplemented by reference TRBV5-1 and TRBJ1-1, the full variable domain reads KAGVTQTPRYLIKTRGQQVTLSCSPISGHRSVSWYQQTPGQGLQFLFEYFSETQRNKGNFPGRFSGRQFSNSRSEMNVSTLELGDSALYLCASSLATDEAFFGQGTRLTVV.

The CDR3 spells CASSQEVKQPQHF. DNA for the CDR3: TGCGCCAGCAGCCAAGAGGTTAAACAGCCCCAGCATTTT. V is TRBV4-3 and J is TRBJ1-5; D call uncertain. Germline V gives CDR1 LGHNA, CDR2 YSLEER. The CDR3 totals 13 residues. V was clipped by 0 bases and J by 7 bases, with 7 bases between them.

V and J are TRBV5-4 and TRBJ2-5; D not certain. There are 12 residues in the CDR3. The ends were cut back, 4 bases at V and 5 bases at J, with 9 bases in the middle. CDR1 and CDR2 (germline): SGHNT, YYREEE (reference sequence). CDR3 in DNA: TGTGCCAGCAGCCCGGTTGGGGAGACCCAGTACTTC. Its translation is CASSPVGETQYF.

Points on this clone: This sample includes further DNA sequences coding for the same CDR3. The V call is TRBV7-9, the J call TRBJ2-5, with a weak D call TRBD2 (5 bases). Between the trimmed V and J ends, which lost 5 bases and 4 bases, there was a span of 11 bases. There are 13 residues in the CDR3. The germline CDR1 and CDR2 sequences are SEHNR and FQNEAQ (reference sequence). As DNA, the CDR3 is TGTGCCAGCAGCCCCGGGGTGCGAGAGACCCAGTACTTC. It specifies CASSPGVRETQYF. The entire variable domain, with the rest obtained from reference TRBV7-9 and TRBJ2-5, is as follows: DTGVSQNPRHKITKRGQNVTFRCDPISEHNRLYWYRQTLGQGPEFLTYFQNEAQLEKSRLLSDRFSAERPKGSFSTLEIQRTEQGDSAMYLCASSPGVRETQYFGPGTRLLVL.

The gene calls are TRBV5-8 and TRBJ2-1; D not certain. The V end lost 0 bases, the J end lost 6 bases, and 7 bases lay between the germline ends. Germline V gives CDR1 SGHTS, CDR2 YDEGEE. The CDR3 totals 13 residues. CDR3 sequence reads: CASSLVISNEQFF. For the CDR3, the DNA is TGTGCCAGCAGCTTGGTTATAAGCAATGAGCAGTTCTTC.

Details on this clone: Different DNA sequences within this sample yield the same CDR3. V is TRBV7-6 and J is TRBJ2-3; 12 bases map to TRBD1. Unmatched junction bases numbered 6, after V lost 5 bases and J lost 3 bases. Germline CDR1 SGHVS, CDR2 FNYEAQ. CDR3 size: 16 residues. Here the CDR3 reads CASSLGTGGGTDTQYF. CDR3 sequence (DNA): TGTGCCAGCAGCCTCGGGACAGGGGGCGGTACAGATACGCAGTATTTT.

This clone is labeled medium-sized. The J gene is TRBJ2-5, the V gene TRBV4-3, with a possible D match to TRBD1 (6 bases). CDR3 size: 15 residues. Trimming pared 4 bases from V and 5 bases from J, leaving 17 bases between. Germline loops: CDR1 LGHNA, CDR2 YSLEER. In DNA form, the CDR3 reads TGCGCCAGCAGCCCCTCGTCAGGGGACGGGGAGACCCAGTACTTC. It yields the protein CASSPSSGDGETQYF.

The chain combines TRBV7-2 with TRBJ1-6; a possible D gene is TRBD1 (6 bases). Germline V lookup: CDR1 SGHTA, CDR2 FQGNSA. CDR3 size: 17 residues. Trimming shortened V by 4 bases and J by 9 bases, and 22 bases separated the two germline ends. CDR3 sequence: CASSSLVGVDSLSPLHF. The CDR3 nucleotides are TGTGCCAGCAGCTCCCTTGTGGGTGTGGACAGCCTTTCACCCCTCCACTTT.

J is TRBJ2-7 and V is TRBV30; TRBD2 matches 8 bases. The trim removed 3 bases at V and 3 bases at J, leaving 13 bases unmatched. The CDR3 is 16 amino acids. Germline V lookup: CDR1 GTSNPN, CDR2 SVGIG (reference sequence). CDR3 in amino acids: CAWSEGRRRGDYEQYF. The CDR3, as DNA: TGTGCCTGGAGCGAAGGACGAAGGCGGGGGGACTACGAGCAGTACTTC.

This chain connects TRBV29-1 to TRBJ2-1, with 10 bases fitting TRBD1. Germline CDR1 reads SQVTM; CDR2 reads ANQGSEA. The CDR3 loop spans 16 amino acids. J gave up 9 bases and V 1 base, and 12 bases lay outside the gene matches. The CDR3 DNA reads TGCAGCGTTGAAGGGATATGGGACAGGGGAGTAGGTGAGCAGTTCTTC. Its translation: CSVEGIWDRGVGEQFF.

This clone has just one count. This rearrangement joins TRBV5-5 to TRBJ1-2; 7 nucleotides agree with TRBD1. The length of the CDR3 is 15 residues. The V and J ends lost 5 bases and 5 bases, in that order; junction bases with no gene match: 12. CDR1 and CDR2 from the germline V gene are SGHKS and YYEKEE (reference sequence). The CDR3 nucleotides read TGTGCCAGCAGACCCTTCCTGGGGACAGCGTATGGCTACACCTTC. Its protein is CASRPFLGTAYGYTF.